Only a few counts were recorded for the clone carrying this TCR beta chain. Its target is unknown. The data originate from a study of neurological immune-mediated disorders. General observations from the study: One cluster of related CDR3 sequences contained, by phylogenetic grouping, the repertoires of 18 of 34 multiple sclerosis patients and formed a possible signature. Multiple sclerosis, the disease with the least TCR clonal expansion, fell below healthy controls, whereas HTLV-1-associated myelopathy showed the most.

Synthesis of cDNA was accomplished via 5'RACE employing 10-nucleotide random UMIs. TCRdb reprocessed the 5' RACE reads with MiXCR, giving one entry per CDR3 protein. Among some 80,000 distinct CDR3 sequences listed, about 4% were seen once. Time point here: longitudinal time-point 3. 2 million PBMCs stored at -80 C were the source of the unsorted libraries. The clonotype originates from a woman aged 60-75 years with multiple sclerosis. The sequenced sample consisted of PBMCs.

The CDR3 DNA sequence: TGTGCCAGCAGTTATGTCTACAGCGAACTGTTTTTT. Protein sequence: CASSYVYSELFF. The chain carries TRBV6-6 and TRBJ1-4; unclear D gene. The germline V gene encodes CDR1 MNHNY and CDR2 SVGAGI (reference sequence). This CDR3 comprises 12 residues. Between the trimmed V and J ends, which lost 3 bases and 12 bases, there was a span of 11 bases.